The present T cell receptor beta chain was sequenced within a study of cytomegalovirus exposure and HLA in healthy donors (dated by TCRdb to the late 2010s). General notes on the study: An earlier analysis of roughly 570 of the donors reported 276 Gb of sequence data and 90 million to 120 million unique TCR beta sequences obtained from approximately 180 million T cells. Roughly 300 gigabases of sequencing data and approximately 91 million unique TCR sequences made up an early release that covered under 750 HLA-typed donors. The genetic ancestry cluster associated with self-reported Caucasian donors included 65% to 90% of the approximately 430 genotyped donors. The study aimed to test whether signatures of past pathogen exposure could be identified by cataloging public T cell receptors. Using immunosequencing, the study profiled T cell repertoires from roughly 650 subjects and related those repertoires to cytomegalovirus serostatus. Along with the roughly 670-subject first cohort, a separate validation cohort of approximately 110 different subjects was used. To predict cytomegalovirus infection status, the study brought together high-throughput TCR immunosequencing, statistical association of individual TCRs with disease status, and machine learning. In a later analysis, previously published TCR beta repertoires from roughly 710 donors were re-analyzed and high-resolution HLA genotyping was added so that TCR occurrence patterns could be studied. In the later analysis, no new phenotypic data were used to find candidate immune exposures; instead, reliance was placed on TCR beta sequences and their occurrence across donors. To decide whether each TCR beta V gene segment behaved as functional or pseudogenic, an earlier analysis of some 600 of the donors relied on high-throughput TCR beta sequencing. Donor age, sex, ethnicity and CMV serostatus were compiled together with the repertoire data. Genome-wide SNP genotypes for about 65% of the 666 donors were used in a later genetic analysis, which treated that subset as a discovery cohort. All discovery cohort repertoires had been generated on a single sequencing platform. Both class I and class II loci were covered by HLA typing, at four-digit resolution. Typing coverage varied by locus: 629-630 donors for A, B, C, DRB1 and DQB1; about 520 for DQA1; about 600 for DPA1; more than 450 for DPB1. Four or five DR-DQ haplotypes were handled as single units for association and clustering, since linkage in the cohort was strong. Across some 400 genotyped donors of the cohort, an average of approximately 240,000 unique TCR beta nucleotide sequences per donor were sequenced, and 15% to 20% of those sequences were non-productive. General findings and caveats noted by the study authors: Some IMGT-functional V segments, including TRBV6-2 and TRBV6-3, could not be distinguished by the 87-base-pair reads and were therefore excluded. Approximately 18 rarely observed V segments, including chromosome 9 orphons, were excluded from the earlier analysis of 550 to 700 of the donors because counts were too low. Cytomegalovirus status was reported to be diagnosed by the classifier with high specificity and sensitivity in both the original and validation cohorts. Compared with equally common non-associated chains, HLA-associated TCR beta chains in a later analysis were more clonally expanded and had lower generation probabilities. A further reported finding was that TCR beta sequences accurately predicted the HLA-A and HLA-B alleles for most subjects in the first cohort. In vitro tests confirmed that a few of the cytomegalovirus-associated TCR beta chains recognize cytomegalovirus antigens. Across donors, most TCR sequences were observed very rarely, whereas some public TCRs were present in many individuals. Because HLA typing was unavailable for some donors at each locus, only the typed subset was used in association tests. Compared with the 666-donor mean, donors in an Asian-associated ancestry cluster had fewer N-insertions in productive TCRs, according to a later genetic analysis. A later analysis reported that several top co-occurrence clusters appeared linked to parvovirus B19, influenza, CMV and Epstein-Barr virus. According to a later analysis, TCR association rates differed among HLA loci, with DRB1 alleles showing the most associated TCRs and HLA-C alleles showing the fewest. In the study, 150 to 200 TCR beta chains were listed as associated with cytomegalovirus. Most CMV-associated TCR beta chains appeared to be HLA-restricted in a later analysis, and the HLA associations seemed to be driven largely by CMV exposure. According to the authors, the approach could potentially be generalized to other disease states and immunological phenotypes. Linkage disequilibrium might explain the correlated functional status among segregating V segments, but an unknown experimental factor could not be ruled out. A group of highly shared sequence variants was considered likely to be a technical artifact of the sequencing pipeline. When HLA alleles, especially DR and DQ, strongly co-occurred, TCR associations were difficult to assign to individual alleles. In this cohort, only TCR beta chains were sequenced, and detectable features were limited by the absence of alpha or paired-chain data. Broadly in line with IMGT annotations, most TCR beta V segments showed up in productive rearrangements about 87% or about 30% of the time in an earlier analysis of around 550 of the donors. Presence/absence analyses assumed roughly uniform sequencing depth across donors, an assumption that may not hold. An association between a missense DCLRE1C variant and V-gene and J-gene trimming of TCR beta chains was found in a later genetic analysis and replicated in an independent cohort. The only immune exposure information available for the cohort was CMV serostatus. In a later analysis, over 15,000 TCR beta sequences were associated with specific HLA alleles at a false discovery rate of 0.05.

Comments on this clone: It lacks a known antigen.

Counted from cysteine to phenylalanine, this CDR3 has 15 amino acids. This entry keeps only the CDR3 DNA: 45 bases, framed from base 1. The junction carries 13 bases between V and J, which are trimmed by 0 bases and 10 bases respectively. The germline V gene supplies CDR1 MNHNS and CDR2 SASEGT. Receptor amplification or capture employed the immunoSEQ multiplex PCR assay. For the multiplex PCR, a mixture combining 60 forward primers for TCR Vbeta segments and 13 reverse primers for TCR Jbeta segments was used. The CDR3 region of rearranged TCR beta genes was amplified from genomic DNA with a multiplex PCR assay. Amplified TCR beta libraries were sequenced as 87-base-pair reads on the Illumina HiSeq System. From the authors' description of their analysis: In a later analysis, some 80 million unique TCR beta chains were counted across the roughly 670 repertoires, and roughly 9.9 million of these chains were shared by at least two donors. Raw reads were error-corrected and collapsed into unique sequences by a nearest-neighbor algorithm in which closely related sequences were merged to remove PCR and sequencing errors. Alignment of CDR3 sequences to IMGT reference sequences was used to assign V, D and J gene segments. Each retained sequence needed at least a six-nucleotide match to both a V gene segment and a J gene segment. A rearrangement counted as productive if the CDR3 had no stop codons and remained in frame with V and J, and every other rearrangement counted as non-productive. Following IMGT convention, CDR3 was defined as the stretch from the second conserved V-encoded cysteine to the conserved J-encoded phenylalanine. In an earlier analysis of around 640 of the donors, sequences lacking an unambiguous match to a single V gene segment were excluded. An earlier analysis of roughly 590 of the donors called V segments functional above 56.7% productive rearrangements and segregating when the between-donor standard deviation exceeded 5%. A statistical classification framework was built for diagnosing cytomegalovirus status from the catalog of TCR beta chain sequences. In a later analysis, V and J genes were assigned by comparing TCR nucleotide sequences against IMGT/GENE-DB human TR gene sequences. The TCRdist pipeline was used in a later analysis to assign CDR3 sequences and most-parsimonious VDJ recombination scenarios. In a later analysis, every TCR beta chain was defined by the combination of its CDR3 amino acid sequence and its V-gene family, and reads without a unique V-gene family were dropped. As a way to deal with suspected cross-contamination and a sequencing artifact, a later analysis dropped approximately 570 nucleotide sequences that were highly shared and had low generation probability. In a later analysis, a clonal expansion index for each public chain was calculated from normalized within-repertoire ranks of inferred template counts. In a later analysis, generation probabilities were computed using a VDJ recombination model fitted to out-of-frame rearrangements, and the results were checked against IGoR. A later analysis scored TCR-TCR, TCR-HLA and TCR-CMV co-occurrence with hypergeometric tests, applying a repertoire-size bias correction to TCR pairs. To estimate false discovery rates, a later analysis permuted the HLA or CMV assignments 20 times. A later analysis grouped co-occurring TCRs with DBSCAN, adding TCRdist sequence similarity when clustering within HLA-allele-positive subsets. Co-occurrence clustering excluded repertoires with fewer than 30,000 or more than 120,000 public chains, plus five with anomalous nucleotide sharing. This immuneACCESS table, as held by TCRdb, lists in-frame sequences with V and J called but not all clones. Of the missing ones, under half trace to an unresolved V gene in checked studies; the others have no known cause. From that table come the V and J calls and clone size; the DNA was used to work out D and trimming. This sample's table contains roughly 80,000 clones. The top ten clones comprise 1.1% of the sample.

The cohort comprised fewer than 700 healthy bone marrow donors. At the time of sampling, every cohort member was nominally healthy, though immune exposures that went unrecorded were likely present. The donor was CMV seronegative and was included in the group of 352 seronegative cohort members. Every donor gave a peripheral blood sample, and the peripheral blood mononuclear cells from that sample were used for TCR beta sequencing. Genomic DNA was extracted from the blood cell samples with the Qiagen DNeasy Blood Extraction Kit. The sequence is built from TRBV6-1 and TRBJ1-6; TRBD1 might be the D gene, on 5 matching bases. The sequence derives from a woman between 25 and 40 years old in good health and CMV-seronegative. The sample was PBMCs. The CDR3 sequence is CASSEAGQGGSPLHF. The DNA sequence is as follows: TGTGCCAGCAGTGAAGCGGGGCAGGGAGGGTCACCCCTCCACTTT.